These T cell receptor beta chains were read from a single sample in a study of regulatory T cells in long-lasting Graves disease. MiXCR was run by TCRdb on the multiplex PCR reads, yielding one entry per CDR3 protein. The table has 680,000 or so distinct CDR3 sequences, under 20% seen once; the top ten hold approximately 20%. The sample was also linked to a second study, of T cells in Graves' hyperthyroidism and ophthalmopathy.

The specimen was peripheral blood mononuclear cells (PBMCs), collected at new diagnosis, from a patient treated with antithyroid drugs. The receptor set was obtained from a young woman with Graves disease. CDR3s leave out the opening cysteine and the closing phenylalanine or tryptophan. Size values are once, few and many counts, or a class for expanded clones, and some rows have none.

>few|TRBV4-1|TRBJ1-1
ASSHVGRMNTEAF
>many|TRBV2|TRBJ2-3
ASSKGLADLTDTQY
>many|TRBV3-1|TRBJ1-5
ASSQDIGASRPQH
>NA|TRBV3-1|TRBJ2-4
ASSLAHQGAGKNIQY
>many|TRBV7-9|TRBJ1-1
ASSLAYRAEAF
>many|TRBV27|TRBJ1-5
ASSLSALSQPQH
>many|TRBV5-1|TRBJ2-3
ATSAGGKDTQY
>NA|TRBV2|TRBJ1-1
ASSGQRGTEAF
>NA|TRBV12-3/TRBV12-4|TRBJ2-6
ASSFRADSGANVLT
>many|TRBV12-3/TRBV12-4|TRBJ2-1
ASSLLTSVYSYNEQF
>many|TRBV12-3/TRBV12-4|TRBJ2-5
ASSFRGTFMRETQY
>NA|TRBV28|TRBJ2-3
ASSQLIAGITDTQY
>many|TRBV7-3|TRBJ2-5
ASSLGQGAETQY
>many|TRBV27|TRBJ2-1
ASSFRGTSGAEQF
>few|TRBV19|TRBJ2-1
ASSTMRGALAGGWDNEQF
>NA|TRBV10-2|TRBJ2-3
ASRGQGSTDTQY
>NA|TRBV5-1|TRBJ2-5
ASSLAVTGEETQY
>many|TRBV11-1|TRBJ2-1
ASSPSILAGTNEQF
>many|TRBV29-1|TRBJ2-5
SVARQQETQY
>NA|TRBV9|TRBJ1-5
ASSVDSGGHNQPQH
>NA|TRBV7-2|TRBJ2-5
ASSLGGTGCD
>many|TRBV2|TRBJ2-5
ASRGTGPTEETQY
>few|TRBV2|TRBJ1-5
ASSVWGTTNQPQH
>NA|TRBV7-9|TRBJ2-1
ASSLGAGAVEQF
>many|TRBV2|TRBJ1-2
ASRERTGLV
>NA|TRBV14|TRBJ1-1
ASSPRGGLKAF
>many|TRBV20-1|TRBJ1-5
SAPSEVSPQH
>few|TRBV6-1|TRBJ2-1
ASRLLAGAGDEQF
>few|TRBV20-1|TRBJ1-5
SARLAGSRNQPQH